This T cell receptor beta chain was obtained from a study of metastatic and nonmetastatic thyroid tumors. TCRdb re-processed the PCR reads through MiXCR. The sample holds about 9,000 clones, roughly 14% seen once. Each patient went into thyroid surgery without having received any treatment. CDR1 and CDR2 (germline): MNHNY, SVGAGI (reference sequence). The CDR3 covers 18 residues. The V gene lost 6 bases and the J gene lost 1 base, with 25 bases spanning the gap. In its sample, this clone was seen many times. The rearrangement joins TRBV6-6 to TRBJ2-7; the D gene is possibly TRBD1 (5 bases). The material sequenced was blood. This clonotype originated in a female donor with papillary thyroid cancer or a benign thyroid nodule (not recorded which). Some clones in this sample may be carry-over from other donors' samples. CDR3: CASRRRDTDTESSYEQYF. The CDR3, as DNA: TGTGCCAGCAGACGTCGCGACACGGACACTGAATCATCCTACGAGCAGTACTTC.